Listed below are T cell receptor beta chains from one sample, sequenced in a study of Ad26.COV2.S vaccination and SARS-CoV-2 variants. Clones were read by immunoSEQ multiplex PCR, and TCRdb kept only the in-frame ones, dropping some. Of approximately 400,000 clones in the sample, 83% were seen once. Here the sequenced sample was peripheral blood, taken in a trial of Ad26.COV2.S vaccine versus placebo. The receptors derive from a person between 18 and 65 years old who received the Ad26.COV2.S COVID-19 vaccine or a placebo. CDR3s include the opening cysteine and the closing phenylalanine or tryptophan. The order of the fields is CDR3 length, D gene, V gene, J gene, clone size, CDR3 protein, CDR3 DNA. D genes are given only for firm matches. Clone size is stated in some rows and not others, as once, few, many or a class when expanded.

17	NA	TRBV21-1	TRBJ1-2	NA	CASSTGSGQDLPYGYTF	TGTGCCAGCAGCACAGGAAGTGGGCAGGACTTACCTTATGGCTACACCTTC
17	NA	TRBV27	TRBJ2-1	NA	CASSLDNGDMGYNEQFF	TGTGCCAGCAGTTTAGATAACGGGGACATGGGATACAATGAGCAGTTCTTC
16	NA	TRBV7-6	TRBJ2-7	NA	CASSLEVWGSSYEQYF	TGTGCCAGCAGCTTAGAAGTTTGGGGCAGCTCCTACGAGCAGTACTTC
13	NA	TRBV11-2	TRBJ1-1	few	CASSSIMNTEAFF	TGTGCCAGCAGCTCTATAATGAACACTGAAGCTTTCTTT
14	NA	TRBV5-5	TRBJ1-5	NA	CASSLGTSGQPQHF	TGTGCCAGCAGCTTGGGGACTAGCGGTCAGCCCCAGCATTTT
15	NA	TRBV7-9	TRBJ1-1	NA	CASSSTGHIGTEAFF	TGTGCCAGCAGCTCGACGGGGCATATTGGCACTGAAGCTTTCTTT
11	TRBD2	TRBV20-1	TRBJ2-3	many	CSAKSGIPQYF	TGCAGTGCGAAAAGCGGGATTCCGCAGTATTTT
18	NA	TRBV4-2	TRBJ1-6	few	CASSQESGSNPYNSPLHF	TGTGCCAGCAGCCAAGAATCCGGAAGTAACCCCTATAATTCACCCCTCCACTTT
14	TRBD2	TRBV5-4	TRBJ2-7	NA	CASSDPSGVYEQYF	TGTGCCAGCAGCGACCCAAGCGGGGTCTACGAGCAGTACTTC
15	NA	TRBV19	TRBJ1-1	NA	CASSETGLVNTEAFF	TGTGCCAGTAGTGAGACGGGCCTTGTGAACACTGAAGCTTTCTTT
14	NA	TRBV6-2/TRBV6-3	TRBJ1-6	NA	CASSYRGENSPLHF	TGTGCCAGCAGTTACAGGGGGGAAAATTCACCCCTCCACTTT
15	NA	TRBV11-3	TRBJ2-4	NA	CASSLVGGSKNIQYF	TGTGCCAGCAGCTTAGTGGGGGGCAGCAAAAACATTCAGTACTTC
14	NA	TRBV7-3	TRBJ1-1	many	CASSSQPGREEAFF	TGTGCCAGCAGCTCACAACCGGGCCGTGAAGAAGCTTTCTTT
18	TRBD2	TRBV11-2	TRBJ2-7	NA	CASSPLVRLAASSYEQYF	TGTGCCAGCAGCCCGCTTGTCCGACTAGCTGCGAGCTCCTACGAGCAGTACTTC
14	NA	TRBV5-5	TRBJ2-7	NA	CASRDSWSSYEQYF	TGTGCCAGCAGGGACAGCTGGAGCTCCTACGAGCAGTACTTC
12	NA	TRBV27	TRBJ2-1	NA	CASSLEGNEQFF	TGTGCCAGCAGTTTAGAGGGGAATGAGCAGTTCTTC
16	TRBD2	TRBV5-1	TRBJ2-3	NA	CASSFPSSGVRDTQYF	TGCGCCAGCAGCTTCCCATCTAGCGGGGTTAGAGATACGCAGTATTTT
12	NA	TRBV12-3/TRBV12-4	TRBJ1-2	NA	CASSPTVYGYTF	TGTGCCAGCAGTCCGACAGTATATGGCTACACCTTC
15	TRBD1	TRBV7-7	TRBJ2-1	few	CASSHGTGSYNEQFF	TGTGCCAGCAGCCATGGGACAGGGTCCTACAATGAGCAGTTCTTC
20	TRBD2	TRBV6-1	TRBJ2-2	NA	CASSEKSRLAGGLRTGELFF	TGTGCCAGCAGTGAAAAGTCGAGACTAGCGGGAGGACTGAGGACCGGGGAGCTGTTTTTT
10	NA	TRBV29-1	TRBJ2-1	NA	CSAGGNEQFF	TGCAGCGCCGGCGGGAATGAGCAGTTCTTC